This is a list of T cell receptor beta chains from one sample in a study of neurological immune-mediated disorders. MiXCR, applied by TCRdb to the 5' RACE reads, yields one record per CDR3 protein. Of approximately 46,000 distinct CDR3 sequences listed, 9% to 10% were seen once; the top ten hold about 1.6%. Material: PBMCs. The receptors originated from a woman aged 40 to 50 in good health. CDR3s include the opening cysteine and the closing phenylalanine or tryptophan. The D gene is left open where the match is weak. Part of the rows lack a size; the others show once, few, many or a class for expanded clones.

CDR3 DNA	CDR3 protein	V gene	J gene	D gene	clone size
TGCAGTGCTAGAGATCTGCGGGACAGTACGTACGAGCAGTACTTC	CSARDLRDSTYEQYF	TRBV20-1	TRBJ2-7	.	many
TGTGCCAGCAGCCGATTTGACGATGACGAAGACACTGAAGCTTTCTTT	CASSRFDDDEDTEAFF	TRBV7-9	TRBJ1-1	.	many
TGTGCCAGCAGTTTGAGCCGGACTAGCGGGAGAGGTCGTCTGTTCTTC	CASSLSRTSGRGRLFF	TRBV12-3/TRBV12-4	TRBJ2-1	TRBD2	many
TGCGCCAGCAGCCTTAGCGGGAGCACAGATACGCAGTATTTT	CASSLSGSTDTQYF	TRBV5-1	TRBJ2-3	TRBD2	many
TGTGCCAGCAGCTTCGGCAGGACCCTCACTGAAGCTTTCTTT	CASSFGRTLTEAFF	TRBV7-9	TRBJ1-1	.	many
TGTGCCAGCAGTTCCGGTCCCAGTCCAGATACGCAGTATTTT	CASSSGPSPDTQYF	TRBV12-3/TRBV12-4	TRBJ2-3	.	many
TGTGCCACCAGCAGAGAGCCGATAGCCAAAAACATTCAGTACTTC	CATSREPIAKNIQYF	TRBV15	TRBJ2-4	.	many
TGCAGTGCTAGAGATTGGTCGGGCAATCAGCCCCAGCATTTT	CSARDWSGNQPQHF	TRBV20-1	TRBJ1-5	.	many
TGTGCCACCAGCAGAGCCAGGGTAGAAAATCAGCCCCAGCATTTT	CATSRARVENQPQHF	TRBV15	TRBJ1-5	.	many
TGTGCCAGCAGCTTAAAGGCCGTTTACGAGCAGTACTTC	CASSLKAVYEQYF	TRBV7-2	TRBJ2-7	.	many
TGTGCCAGCAGCGCGCCCCGGGTACAGGCCGGCTATGAGCAGTTCTTC	CASSAPRVQAGYEQFF	TRBV9	TRBJ2-1	.	many
TGCGCCAGCAGCTTAGAAGGGACTAGCGGGAGGATGGAGACCCAGTACTTC	CASSLEGTSGRMETQYF	TRBV5-1	TRBJ2-5	TRBD2	many
TGTGCCAGCAGGGCGGGAGTGGAGGAGACCCAGTACTTC	CASRAGVEETQYF	TRBV21-1	TRBJ2-5	.	many
TGCAGTGCTAGACCGGGACAGGGGGCGGGGGGCTACACCTTC	CSARPGQGAGGYTF	TRBV20-1	TRBJ1-2	TRBD1	many
TGCGCCAGCAGCCTGCGACAGGGGAGGCAACGAACCTACGAGCAGTACTTC	CASSLRQGRQRTYEQYF	TRBV5-1	TRBJ2-7	TRBD1	.
TGTGCCAGCAGTTCCTACCAGGGGGACACTGAAGCTTTCTTT	CASSSYQGDTEAFF	TRBV27	TRBJ1-1	TRBD1	many
TGTGCCAGCAGTTTAGGGACACAGCAGTACTTC	CASSLGTQQYF	TRBV27	TRBJ2-7	.	many
TGTGCCAGCAGCCGCCCGGGGCAGGGCCTCCACGAGCAGTACTTC	CASSRPGQGLHEQYF	TRBV7-2	TRBJ2-7	.	many
TGTGCCAGCAGCTTACAGGGGACGAACAATCAGCCCCAGCATTTT	CASSLQGTNNQPQHF	TRBV7-2	TRBJ1-5	.	many
TGCGCCAGCAGCCAAGACTGGGACAGAAAAAACTATGGCTACACCTTC	CASSQDWDRKNYGYTF	TRBV4-1	TRBJ1-2	TRBD1	many
TGTGCCAGCAGTTCCCGAAGTAGTGAAAAACTGTTTTTT	CASSSRSSEKLFF	TRBV12-3/TRBV12-4	TRBJ1-4	.	many
TGTGCCAGCTCACTGGAACAGGGGATAGGAACTGAAGCTTTCTTT	CASSLEQGIGTEAFF	TRBV18	TRBJ1-1	TRBD1	many
TGCAGTGCTGCCCCTACCTCCCGCGAGCAGTACTTC	CSAAPTSREQYF	TRBV20-1	TRBJ2-7	.	many
TGTGCCAGCAGCCGTACCGGGATAGGGTGGCTTGGGCACTTC	CASSRTGIGWLGHF	TRBV7-2	TRBJ1-2	.	many
TGTGCCAGCAGCGTTGGACCAGCCACTGAAGCTTTCTTT	CASSVGPATEAFF	TRBV9	TRBJ1-1	.	many
TGTGCCAGCTCACGCCCGGGACTTGGCACAGATACGCAGTATTTT	CASSRPGLGTDTQYF	TRBV18	TRBJ2-3	.	many
TGTGCCAGCAGCTTAATGGACACCGGGGAGCTGTTTTTT	CASSLMDTGELFF	TRBV7-9	TRBJ2-2	.	many
TGTGCCAGCAGTGACTCGGGGGGGAGAACTACCGGGGAGCTGTTTTTT	CASSDSGGRTTGELFF	TRBV6-4	TRBJ2-2	TRBD2	many
TGTGCCAGCAGCTTGGGAGGGAGCCAAGATACGCAGTATTTT	CASSLGGSQDTQYF	TRBV11-3	TRBJ2-3	TRBD2	many
TGTGCCAGCACCGACCCAAGGAGTTACGTTATTCCTTTCTTT	CASTDPRSYVIPFF	TRBV7-6	TRBJ1-1	.	many
TGTGCCAGCAGCCCGATACCTAGCACAGATACGCAGTATTTT	CASSPIPSTDTQYF	TRBV7-8	TRBJ2-3	.	many
TGTGCCAGCAGCTTTAAAAGTGGGGAAAAACTGTTTTTT	CASSFKSGEKLFF	TRBV11-2	TRBJ1-4	.	many
TGTGCCAGCAGCAACTCCTACGAGCAGTACTTC	CASSNSYEQYF	TRBV7-2	TRBJ2-7	.	many
TGTGCCAGCAGTTTAGGCCCCTTTAACTATGGCTACACCTTC	CASSLGPFNYGYTF	TRBV12-3/TRBV12-4	TRBJ1-2	.	many
TGTGCCAGCAGCTTAGATCACAGTTCGGCCTACGAGCAGTACTTC	CASSLDHSSAYEQYF	TRBV7-2	TRBJ2-7	.	many
TGCGCCAGCAGCCAAGTACAGGGGGCTTTCTACGAGCAGTACTTC	CASSQVQGAFYEQYF	TRBV4-3	TRBJ2-7	TRBD1	.